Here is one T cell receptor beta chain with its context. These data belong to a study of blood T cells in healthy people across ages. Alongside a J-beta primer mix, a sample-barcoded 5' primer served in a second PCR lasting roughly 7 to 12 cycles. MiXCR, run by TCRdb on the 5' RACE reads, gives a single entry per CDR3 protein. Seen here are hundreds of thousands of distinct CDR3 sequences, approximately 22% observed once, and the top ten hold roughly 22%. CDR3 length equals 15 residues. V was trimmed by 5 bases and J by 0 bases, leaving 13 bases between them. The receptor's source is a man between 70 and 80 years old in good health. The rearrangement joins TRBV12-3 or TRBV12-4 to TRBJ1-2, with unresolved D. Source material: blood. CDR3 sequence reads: CASSKLREANYGYTF. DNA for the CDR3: TGTGCCAGCAGTAAACTTCGGGAAGCTAACTATGGCTACACCTTC.